These T cell receptor beta chains were read from a single sample in a study of identical twins. TCRdb recomputed calls from the 5' RACE reads with MiXCR, one row per CDR3 protein. The profile covers under 1 million distinct CDR3 sequences, with 9% to 15% appearing a single time and around 1.5% taken by the ten largest. The same sample was also used in a study of yellow fever vaccine responses in identical twins.

Sequencing used PBMCs. Every receptor here comes from a young woman in good health. CDR3s include the opening cysteine and the closing phenylalanine or tryptophan. The order of the fields is J gene, clone size, V gene, D gene, CDR3 DNA, CDR3 protein. The D gene is left open where the match is weak. Size is stated for part of the rows, as once, few or many counts, or as a class when the clone is expanded.

TRBJ2-2 . TRBV7-6 TRBD1 TGTGCCAGCAGCGATGGGACAGGGAAAACCGGGGAGCTGTTTTTT CASSDGTGKTGELFF
TRBJ1-1 many TRBV12-3/TRBV12-4 . TGTGCCAGCCGTCCGACTGGGGCCAGAGGGGTGAACACTGAAGCTTTCTTT CASRPTGARGVNTEAFF
TRBJ1-1 few TRBV29-1 . TGCAGCGTTGCCAGGAACACTGAAGCTTTCTTT CSVARNTEAFF
TRBJ2-1 few TRBV3-1 TRBD1 TGTGCCAGCAGCCAAGCAGTTCTCAGACAGGGAGATGAGCAGTTCTTC CASSQAVLRQGDEQFF
TRBJ2-7 . TRBV7-9 . TGTGCCAGCAGCGCGGGGACAGTTTATTACTTC CASSAGTVYYF
TRBJ2-2 many TRBV12-3/TRBV12-4 . TGTGCCAGCAGTTTCGGCCAGGGGTTCACCGGGGAGCTGTTTTTT CASSFGQGFTGELFF
TRBJ1-6 many TRBV28 TRBD1 TGTGCCAGCAGGCAGCGGCAGGGGGCGACGGGGCATTCACCCCTCCACTTT CASRQRQGATGHSPLHF
TRBJ2-1 few TRBV12-3/TRBV12-4 . TGTGCCAGCAGCGGCGACAGGAGCTCCTACAATGAGCAGTTCTTC CASSGDRSSYNEQFF
TRBJ2-5 . TRBV3-1 TRBD2 TGTGCCAGCAGCCAAGCAAGCGGGGGAGGGGCGACCCAGTACTTC CASSQASGGGATQYF
TRBJ1-1 few TRBV2 . TGTGCCAGCACCCGGGACGGATTCATGAACACTGAAGCTTTCTTT CASTRDGFMNTEAFF
TRBJ1-1 . TRBV5-5 . TGTGCCAGCAGCTTGGGGGCAGGGGTTGGCACTGAAGCTTTCTTT CASSLGAGVGTEAFF
TRBJ2-7 . TRBV2 TRBD2 TGTGCCAGCCGACTAGCGGATGGTACCTCCTACGAGCAGTACTTC CASRLADGTSYEQYF
TRBJ2-1 once TRBV24-1 . TGTGCCACCAGCCCTAGGGATGGGCAGTTCTTC CATSPRDGQFF
TRBJ2-1 . TRBV27 . TGTGCCAGCAGTCGGGGACTCTCCTACAATGAGCAGTTCTTC CASSRGLSYNEQFF
TRBJ2-1 . TRBV11-1 . TGTGCCAGCAGCCCCCGCCGGGGGGCCTACTACAATGAGCAGTTCTTC CASSPRRGAYYNEQFF
TRBJ2-1 many TRBV24-1 . TGTGCCACCAGTCCGAACTCCTACAATGAGCAGTTCTTC CATSPNSYNEQFF
TRBJ2-3 . TRBV18 TRBD2 TGTGCCAGCTCACGACTCGGACTAGCGGGAGAAAGGACAGATACGCAGTATTTT CASSRLGLAGERTDTQYF
TRBJ2-3 few TRBV6-1 . TGTGCCAGCCCCCCAGGGGTGGGAACAGATACGCAGTATTTT CASPPGVGTDTQYF
TRBJ2-5 . TRBV10-2 TRBD1 TGCGCCAGCAGTGAGGAGGGGGCAGCAAGTGAGACCCAGTACTTC CASSEEGAASETQYF
TRBJ1-6 many TRBV5-1 TRBD1 TGCGCCAGCAGCTTGGCGGGACAGGGAAGGTCACCCCTCCACTTT CASSLAGQGRSPLHF
TRBJ2-7 few TRBV7-2 . TGTGCCAGCAGCTATACACTGGGAGGGGGCCCCTACGAGCAGTACTTC CASSYTLGGGPYEQYF
TRBJ2-3 few TRBV20-1 TRBD2 TGCAGTGCCGTGGGACTAGCTCCTGATACGCAGTATTTT CSAVGLAPDTQYF
TRBJ1-1 few TRBV20-1 . TGCAGTGCCAGACAAGTTAACACTGAAGCTTTCTTT CSARQVNTEAFF
TRBJ2-5 few TRBV4-2 . TGTGCCAGCAGCCAAGATCTTGGTGGGGCTTGGGAGACCCAGTACTTC CASSQDLGGAWETQYF
TRBJ2-7 few TRBV2 . TGTGCCAGCAGTGGGGTAGGGAGCTACGAGCAGTACTTC CASSGVGSYEQYF
TRBJ2-1 . TRBV20-1 TRBD2 TGCAGTGCTAGCAGTCGACCAGGACTAGCGGGGAACAATGAGCAGTTCTTC CSASSRPGLAGNNEQFF
TRBJ2-1 many TRBV24-1 . TGTGCCACCAGTGATTTCGGGACTTCGTCGCTGGATGAGCAGTTCTTC CATSDFGTSSLDEQFF
TRBJ2-1 few TRBV5-1 TRBD2 TGCGCCAGCAGCTTTGGCCAGCGGGAGAGTAATGAGCAGTTCTTC CASSFGQRESNEQFF
TRBJ1-6 few TRBV6-2/TRBV6-3 . TGTGCCAGCAGACTACAAACGGGGTCACCCCTCCACTTT CASRLQTGSPLHF
TRBJ2-7 . TRBV6-1 TRBD1 TGTGCCAGCAGGCGACAGGGGGCTAGATGGGAGCAGTACTTC CASRRQGARWEQYF
TRBJ2-1 few TRBV2 . TGTGCCAGCCCCCTCGGGACTTCCGAGTTCTTC CASPLGTSEFF
TRBJ2-3 many TRBV10-3 TRBD1 TGTGCCATCAGGGACAGGGACGCATCAGATACGCAGTATTTT CAIRDRDASDTQYF
TRBJ2-7 many TRBV18 . TGTGCCAGCTGCCCCACGGAAGGTTTCGAGCAGTACTTC CASCPTEGFEQYF
TRBJ2-3 few TRBV20-1 TRBD2 TGCAGTGCTAGACCGGCGACAGGGTTGGGACTAGCGGGAGGCTTTTGGACAGATACGCAGTATTTT CSARPATGLGLAGGFWTDTQYF
TRBJ2-1 . TRBV5-6 TRBD1 TGTGCCAGCAGCTTCCCACAGGGGGTTTCAGCTGAGCAGTTCTTC CASSFPQGVSAEQFF
TRBJ2-1 . TRBV5-1 . TGCGCCAGCAGCTTGGATCGAACAGCCGGCTACAATGAGCAGTTCTTC CASSLDRTAGYNEQFF
TRBJ2-5 few TRBV10-3 TRBD2 TGTGCCATCAGCTGGACTAGCGGCACTCAAGAGACCCAGTACTTC CAISWTSGTQETQYF
TRBJ2-1 few TRBV15 . TGTGCCACCAGCAGAGAGCGGGCGTCCTCCTACAATGAGCAGTTCTTC CATSRERASSYNEQFF
TRBJ2-3 . TRBV20-1 TRBD2 TGCAGTGCTAGGAGGGCCTCCGGGACTAGCGCAGATACGCAGTATTTT CSARRASGTSADTQYF
TRBJ1-5 few TRBV20-1 TRBD1 TGCAGTGCTAGAGGGACAGGAGCTTCGACTAATCAGCCCCAGCATTTT CSARGTGASTNQPQHF
TRBJ2-7 . TRBV4-2 . TGTGCCAGCAGCCAAGGGGGACTGTACGAGCAGTACTTC CASSQGGLYEQYF
TRBJ1-1 few TRBV6-2/TRBV6-3 TRBD1 TGTGCCAGCAGTTACTCGAGGACAGGGGTGACTGAAGCTTTCTTT CASSYSRTGVTEAFF
TRBJ1-1 . TRBV12-3/TRBV12-4 . TGTGCCAGCAGTTTGTTGACTTTGGCTTTCTTT CASSLLTLAFF
TRBJ2-7 many TRBV28 . TGTGCCAGCAGCTTAACAGGGATGCTGGAAGAGCAGTACTTC CASSLTGMLEEQYF
TRBJ2-1 . TRBV9 TRBD2 TGTGCCAGCAGCGTAACTAGCGGGGGGAACTACAATGAGCAGTTCTTC CASSVTSGGNYNEQFF
TRBJ1-2 few TRBV20-1 TRBD1 TGCAGTGTCGGAGACAGGGTTTATGGCTACACCTTC CSVGDRVYGYTF
TRBJ2-1 many TRBV12-3/TRBV12-4 TRBD2 TGTGCCAGCAGTTTCTCCGGGACTAGCGGATACAATGAGCAGTTCTTC CASSFSGTSGYNEQFF
TRBJ1-5 few TRBV7-9 . TGTGCCAGCAGCTCCCCTGGGACGGTGCGACAGCCCCAGCATTTT CASSSPGTVRQPQHF
TRBJ1-2 . TRBV19 . TGTGCCAGTAGTAAGACAACCTATGGCTACACCTTC CASSKTTYGYTF
TRBJ2-5 . TRBV12-3/TRBV12-4 . TGTGCCAGCAGTCCCCCTGGCGGGTTAATACGGACCCAGTACTTC CASSPPGGLIRTQYF
TRBJ2-2 many TRBV9 . TGTGCCAGCAGCAAACCGGGGACCGGGGAGCTGTTTTTT CASSKPGTGELFF
TRBJ1-1 . TRBV4-2 TRBD1 TGTGCCAGCAGCCAAGAAGCGGGACAGATAACTGAAGCTTTCTTT CASSQEAGQITEAFF
TRBJ2-5 . TRBV7-9 . TGTGCCAGCAGCTTAGAGGGAAGGCGGGAGACCCAGTACTTC CASSLEGRRETQYF
TRBJ2-5 . TRBV7-9 . TGTGCCAGCAGCTTAGTTGCCCACCAAGAGACCCAGTACTTC CASSLVAHQETQYF
TRBJ2-7 many TRBV24-1 . TGTGCCACCAGTGATGCAAGCTCCTACGAGCAGTACTTC CATSDASSYEQYF
TRBJ2-1 . TRBV2 TRBD2 TGTGCCAGCAACGAAGGGACTAGCGGGCTCGATGAGCAGTTCTTC CASNEGTSGLDEQFF
TRBJ2-7 . TRBV14 TRBD2 TGTGCCAGCAGCCTGGGGACTAGCTATGCCGAGCAGTACTTC CASSLGTSYAEQYF
TRBJ2-1 few TRBV6-5 . TGTGCCAGCAGTTACTCCTATGACAGCCCCTACAATGAGCAGTTCTTC CASSYSYDSPYNEQFF
TRBJ2-1 few TRBV5-1 . TGCGCCAGCAGCTTGGTGGGGGGCGTAGGATACAATGAGCAGTTCTTC CASSLVGGVGYNEQFF